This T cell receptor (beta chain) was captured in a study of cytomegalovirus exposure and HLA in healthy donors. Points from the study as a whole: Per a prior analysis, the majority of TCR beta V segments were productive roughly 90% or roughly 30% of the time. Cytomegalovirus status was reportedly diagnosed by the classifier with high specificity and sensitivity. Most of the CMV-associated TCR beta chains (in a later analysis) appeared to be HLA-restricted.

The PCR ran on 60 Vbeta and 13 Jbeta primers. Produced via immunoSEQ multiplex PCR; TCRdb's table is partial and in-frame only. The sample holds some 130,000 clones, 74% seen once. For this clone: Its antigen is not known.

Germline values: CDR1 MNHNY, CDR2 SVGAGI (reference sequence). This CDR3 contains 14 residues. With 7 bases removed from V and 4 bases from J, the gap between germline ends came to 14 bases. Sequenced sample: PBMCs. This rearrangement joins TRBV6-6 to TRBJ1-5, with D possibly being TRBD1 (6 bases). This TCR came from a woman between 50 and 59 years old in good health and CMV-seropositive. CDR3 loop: CASTTDRTNQPQHF. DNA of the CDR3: TGTGCCAGCACCACAGACAGGACTAATCAGCCCCAGCATTTT.